This paragraph covers one T cell receptor beta chain sequence. The antigen is undetermined. The source of the sample is a study of graft-versus-host responses after intestinal transplantation. About the study: Induction with anti-thymocyte globulin, then tacrolimus and steroids for about 3 years, was given to all recipients. Study observations and caveats: Peak levels of circulating GvH clones tracked with early post-transplant HvG declines.

Germline values: CDR1 MNHEY, CDR2 SMNVEV (reference sequence). CDR3 size: 13 residues. The table came from immunoSEQ multiplex PCR; TCRdb's copy has only in-frame clones and leaves some out. The repertoire holds over 75,000 clones, with around nine tenths as singletons. The TCR originated in a human donor who was the organ donor for an intestinal transplant. This sample comprised unstimulated CD8+ T cells sorted from spleen or lymph node cells, obtained before transplant. The chain recombines TRBV27 with TRBJ2-1; TRBD2 agrees at 7 bases. CDR3 amino acids: CVSGGGSYNEQFF. Here the CDR3 DNA reads TGTGTCTCCGGCGGGGGCTCCTACAATGAGCAGTTCTTC.